This T cell receptor (beta chain) was identified during a study of T-cell reconstitution after alpha-beta-depleted transplantation in children. Findings and caveats of the study: It was reported that alpha-beta T cells came from several hundred expanded graft clones (about two months after transplant).

TCRbeta library construction was performed incorporating unique molecular identifiers. MiXCR, applied by TCRdb to the PCR reads, yields one record per CDR3 protein. The data show about 210,000 distinct CDR3 sequences, with approximately 17% seen just once and about two fifths held by the top ten. A remark on this clonotype: Its antigen remains unidentified.

The CDR3 contains 17 residues. V lost 6 bases to trimming and J lost 1 base, with 18 bases between them. This receptor was identified in a male patient aged 2-9 years who had a stem cell transplant for acute lymphoblastic leukemia, so the T cells may come from the graft donor. Sequences were derived from PBMCs, mostly from graft donor cells, sampled 360 days after TCRalphabeta/CD19-depleted stem cell transplant. The chain links TRBV12-3 or TRBV12-4 to TRBJ2-2; D tentatively fits TRBD1 or TRBD2 (5 bases each). CDR3 DNA sequence: TGTGCCAGCAGACCTGGGACGCGGTATGGGAACACCGGGGAGCTGTTTTTT. This sequence encodes CASRPGTRYGNTGELFF.